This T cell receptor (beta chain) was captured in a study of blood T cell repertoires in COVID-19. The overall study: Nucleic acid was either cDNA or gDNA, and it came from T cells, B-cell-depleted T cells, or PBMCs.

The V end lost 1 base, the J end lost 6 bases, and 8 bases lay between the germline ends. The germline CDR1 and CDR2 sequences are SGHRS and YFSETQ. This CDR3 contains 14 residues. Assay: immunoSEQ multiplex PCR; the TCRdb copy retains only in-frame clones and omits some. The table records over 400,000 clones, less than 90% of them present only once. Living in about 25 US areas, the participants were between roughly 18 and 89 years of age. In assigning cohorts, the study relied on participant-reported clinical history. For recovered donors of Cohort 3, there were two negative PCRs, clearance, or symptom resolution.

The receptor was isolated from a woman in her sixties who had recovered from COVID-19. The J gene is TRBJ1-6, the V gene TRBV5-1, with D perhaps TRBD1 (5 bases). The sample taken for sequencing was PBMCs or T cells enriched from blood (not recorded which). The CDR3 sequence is CASSLPGVNSPLHF. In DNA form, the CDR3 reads TGCGCCAGCAGCTTGCCGGGGGTTAATTCACCCCTCCACTTT.